This TCR beta chain derives from a study of cytomegalovirus exposure and HLA in healthy donors. Overall study: The study placed less than 90% of its 398 genotyped donors in the Caucasian-associated ancestry cluster. Findings and caveats of the study: Accounts indicate the classifier identified cytomegalovirus status with strong specificity and sensitivity. The listing of some 170 TCR beta chains classed them as cytomegalovirus-associated.

Though nominally healthy at sampling, donors likely had unrecorded immune exposures. The trim removed 8 bases at V and 0 bases at J, leaving 7 bases unmatched. The CDR3 has 14 amino acids. Germline CDR1 SGHAT, CDR2 FQNNGV. A word on this clone: What it recognizes is unknown.

60 Vbeta and 13 Jbeta primers were used in PCR. The method was immunoSEQ multiplex PCR; TCRdb's version includes in-frame clones alone and lacks a portion of them. The profile covers about 99,000 clones, with over 65% appearing a single time and over 3% taken by the ten largest. The chain couples TRBV11-2 to TRBJ2-7, with 7 positions matching TRBD2. The origin of this receptor is a man in his forties in good health and CMV-seronegative. The sample was PBMCs. CDR3 in amino acids: CASGRGGGSYEQYF. As DNA, the CDR3 is TGTGCCAGCGGACGGGGCGGGGGCTCCTACGAGCAGTACTTC.